These T cell receptor beta chains were read from a single sample in a study of human T cells and chemical hapten exposure. TCRdb re-derived calls from the RACE reads in MiXCR, one entry per CDR3 protein. The data show nearly 85,000 distinct CDR3 sequences, more than 9% seen once. Sequenced here: whole blood, sampled in connection with sensitization to the hapten diphenylcyclopropenone (DPC). Receptor source: a man younger than 35 with alopecia areata. Some clones in this sample may be carry-over from other donors' samples. Each CDR3 is given with its conserved first and last residue. D genes are given only for firm matches. Clone size is stated in some rows and not others, as once, few, many or a class when expanded.

j_call clone_size d_call v_call cdr3_nt cdr3_aa
TRBJ2-1 many TRBD1 TRBV7-9 TGTGCCAGCAGCACACAGGGGGGCCCCTACAATGAGCAGTTCTTC CASSTQGGPYNEQFF
TRBJ2-1 many TRBD2 TRBV19 TGTGCCACGAGACTAGCGGGGGGCAATGAGCAGTTCTTC CATRLAGGNEQFF
TRBJ1-6 . . TRBV7-2 TGTGCCAGCAGCGGAGAGGGTTATTCACCCCTCCACTTT CASSGEGYSPLHF
TRBJ2-2 . . TRBV6-2/TRBV6-3 TGTGCCAGCAGTTACGATGCACCAAACGGGGAGCTGTTTTTT CASSYDAPNGELFF
TRBJ2-5 few . TRBV6-6 TGTGCCAGCAGTACCTGGACCATCCAAGAGACCCAGTACTTC CASSTWTIQETQYF
TRBJ2-5 many TRBD1 TRBV24-1 TGTGCCACCAGTGAACCCGCCGGGACAGCCCAAGAGACCCAGTACTTC CATSEPAGTAQETQYF
TRBJ1-4 few TRBD1 TRBV5-4 TGTGCCAGCAGCTTGGTGCCGGGACAGAAAGCAACTAATGAAAAACTGTTTTTT CASSLVPGQKATNEKLFF
TRBJ2-3 . . TRBV11-2 TGTGCCAGCAGCTCCGGACGGGCAGATGAGGCGGACACAGATACGCAGTATTTT CASSSGRADEADTDTQYF
TRBJ2-3 . . TRBV19 TGTGCCAGTACCCCGAGGTACACAGATACGCAGTATTTT CASTPRYTDTQYF
TRBJ1-1 many . TRBV18 TGTGCCAGCTCATCGGACGGCATCACTGAAGCTTTCTTT CASSSDGITEAFF
TRBJ2-5 . . TRBV7-2 TGTGCCAGCAGCTTAGGGCATAGGGGACGCGAGACCCAGTACTTC CASSLGHRGRETQYF
TRBJ1-1 few . TRBV9 TGTGCCAGCAGCCCGACAGCTAACACTGAAGCTTTCTTT CASSPTANTEAFF
TRBJ2-3 few . TRBV5-8 TGTGCCAGCAGCCCCTACCGGGCAGATACGCAGTATTTT CASSPYRADTQYF
TRBJ1-5 . . TRBV9 TGTGCCAGCAGCGTAGATGCAGGTTTGCAGCCCCAGCATTTT CASSVDAGLQPQHF
TRBJ2-1 many . TRBV7-6 TGTGCCAGCAGCTTAGGTCCCAGGGGAGGCTACAATGAGCAGTTCTTC CASSLGPRGGYNEQFF
TRBJ1-2 . TRBD1 TRBV7-9 TGTGCCAGCAGCTTAGTTGGGCCGGGACAGGACTATGGCTACACCTTC CASSLVGPGQDYGYTF
TRBJ2-5 few TRBD2 TRBV6-2/TRBV6-3 TGTGCCAGCAGTTACGATCCTAGCGGGGGGACTCAAGAGACCCAGTACTTC CASSYDPSGGTQETQYF
TRBJ2-2 few TRBD1 TRBV6-6 TGTGCCAGCGGGCGGACAGGGGCTTTACTCGCCGGGGAGCTGTTTTTT CASGRTGALLAGELFF
TRBJ2-6 many . TRBV19 TGTGCCAGTACCCAGGGAAGCAGCTCTGGGGCCAACGTCCTGACTTTC CASTQGSSSGANVLTF